This T cell receptor (beta chain) stems from a study of blood T cell repertoires in COVID-19. In the study overall: The origin of the acute and convalescent COVID-19 samples was the United States, Italy and Spain. Sources were T cells, B-cell-depleted T cells, or PBMCs; the material itself was cDNA or gDNA.

This clone was detected a few times. The germline V gene encodes CDR1 ENHRY and CDR2 SYGVKD. Losses at the gene ends were 4 bases for V and 5 bases for J; bases not matched to a gene: 12. The length of the CDR3 is 17 residues. Seattle patients were enrolled while actively infected and followed longitudinally. Original handling: Amplification with reference gene primers provided the estimates of nucleated cell counts. Sequenced by immunoSEQ multiplex PCR; TCRdb stores in-frame clones only, minus some. From that table come the V and J calls and clone size; the DNA was used to work out D and trimming. The table records some 200,000 clones, 90% to 95% of them present only once.

Sequences were obtained from peripheral blood. The rearrangement joins TRBV10-3 to TRBJ2-2; 8 positions agree with TRBD2. This receptor was taken from a man aged 30-40 years with COVID-19, enrolled during active disease. This CDR3 is CAISALPGGAVTGELFF. The CDR3 nucleotides read TGTGCCATCAGTGCGCTTCCCGGGGGGGCAGTAACCGGGGAGCTGTTTTTT.